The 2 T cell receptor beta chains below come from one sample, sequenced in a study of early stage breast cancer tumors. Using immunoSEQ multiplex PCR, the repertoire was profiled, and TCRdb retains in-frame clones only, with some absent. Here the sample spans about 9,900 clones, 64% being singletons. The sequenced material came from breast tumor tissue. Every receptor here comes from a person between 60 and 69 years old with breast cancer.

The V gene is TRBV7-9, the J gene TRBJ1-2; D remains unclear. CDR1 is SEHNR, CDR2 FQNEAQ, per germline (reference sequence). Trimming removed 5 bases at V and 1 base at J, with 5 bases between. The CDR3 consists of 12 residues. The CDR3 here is CASSTDNYGYTF. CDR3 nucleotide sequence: TGTGCCAGCAGCACCGATAACTATGGCTACACCTTC.

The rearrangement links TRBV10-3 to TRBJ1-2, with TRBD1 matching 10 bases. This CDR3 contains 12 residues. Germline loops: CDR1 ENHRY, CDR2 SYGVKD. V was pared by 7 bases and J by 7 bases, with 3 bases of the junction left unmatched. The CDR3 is CAITRTGGGYTF. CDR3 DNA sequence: TGTGCCATCACCAGGACAGGGGGTGGCTACACCTTC.